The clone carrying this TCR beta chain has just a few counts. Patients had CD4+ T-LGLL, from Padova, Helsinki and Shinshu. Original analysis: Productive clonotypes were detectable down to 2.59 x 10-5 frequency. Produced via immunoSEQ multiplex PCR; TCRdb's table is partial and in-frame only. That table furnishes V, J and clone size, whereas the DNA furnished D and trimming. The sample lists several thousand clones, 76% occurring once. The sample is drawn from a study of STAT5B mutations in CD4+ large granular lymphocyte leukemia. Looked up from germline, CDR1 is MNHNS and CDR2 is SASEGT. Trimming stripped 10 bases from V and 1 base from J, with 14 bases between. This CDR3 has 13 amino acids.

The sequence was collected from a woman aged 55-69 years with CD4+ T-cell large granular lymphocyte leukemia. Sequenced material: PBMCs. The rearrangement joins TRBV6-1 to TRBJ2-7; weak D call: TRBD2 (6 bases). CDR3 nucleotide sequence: TGTGCCATCTCTTCAGCGGGTTCCTACGAGCAGTACTTC. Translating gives CAISSAGSYEQYF.